This T cell receptor beta chain was recorded in a study of T cell repertoires in cytomegalovirus infection. Overall study context: Indicated by public TCR beta signatures were CMV infection and matching HLA type.

This clonotype was seen a handful of times. Its antigen is not known. TCRdb called the reads again in MiXCR, with one record for every CDR3 protein. Counted here are 200,000 to 250,000 distinct CDR3 sequences, about 7% occurring once; the ten biggest clones make up roughly 6%. Study findings and constraints: The ex vivo response showed dominance by HLA-C-restricted CMV-specific TCR beta clonotypes.

Deletions cut 0 bases from V and 5 bases from J, with 13 bases between. From germline, CDR1 is LNHNV and CDR2 YYDKDF (reference sequence). This CDR3 comprises 15 residues. Material for sequencing was PBMCs. The rearrangement joins TRBV15 to TRBJ2-5; D remains unclear. This clonotype originated in a human donor in good health (CMV status not recorded). Some clones in this sample may be carry-over from other donors' samples. The CDR3 DNA sequence: TGTGCCACCAGCAGAGAATTCAGGACCGGGGAGACCCAGTACTTC. Protein: CATSREFRTGETQYF. The full variable domain, in which reference TRBV15 and TRBJ2-5 provide the parts outside the CDR3, is DAMVIQNPRYQVTQFGKPVTLSCSQTLNHNVMYWYQQKSSQAPKLLFHYYDKDFNNEADTPDNFQSRRPNTSFCFLDIRSPGLGDTAMYLCATSREFRTGETQYFGPGTRLLVL.